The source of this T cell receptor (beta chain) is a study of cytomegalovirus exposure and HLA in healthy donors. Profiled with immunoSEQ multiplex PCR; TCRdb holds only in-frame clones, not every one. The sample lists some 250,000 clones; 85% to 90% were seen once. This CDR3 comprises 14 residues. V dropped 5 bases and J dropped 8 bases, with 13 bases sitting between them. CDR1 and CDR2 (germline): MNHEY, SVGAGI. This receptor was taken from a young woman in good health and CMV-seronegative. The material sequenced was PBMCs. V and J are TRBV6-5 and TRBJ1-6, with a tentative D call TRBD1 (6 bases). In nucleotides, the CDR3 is TGTGCCAGCAGTCCAGGGGTTTCGGATTCACCCCTCCACTTT. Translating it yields CASSPGVSDSPLHF.